This TCR beta chain was recovered during a study of blood T cell repertoires in COVID-19. Methods used by the authors: Nucleated cell counts were estimated from reference gene primer amplification. Repertoires were generated with immunoSEQ multiplex PCR, while TCRdb's copy carries only in-frame clones and drops some. V, J and clone size were drawn from that table, and D and trimming were deduced from the DNA. The table lists 400,000 to 450,000 clones, roughly 88% of them singletons. Sequenced input: PBMCs or T cells enriched from blood (not recorded which). The source is a man aged 18 to 30 who had recovered from COVID-19.

The DNA for the CDR3 is TGTGCCAGCAGCGGCTCACAGCGGAGGTATGGCTACACCTTC. This translates into CASSGSQRRYGYTF. The chain joins TRBV9 to TRBJ1-2; D gene unclear. The CDR3 is 14 residues long. Germline CDR1 and CDR2: SGDLS and YYNGEE. V lost 3 bases and J 5 bases, leaving 14 bases between the germline ends.